The clone carrying this T cell receptor beta chain was counted only a few times. This specimen comes from a study of T cells in Graves' hyperthyroidism and ophthalmopathy. The investigators amplified TCR beta CDR3 regions from RNA transcripts. HTBI primers were the set used in a first-round RT-PCR of the TCR CDR3. One entry per CDR3 protein, called by TCRdb with MiXCR from the multiplex PCR reads. The sample carries about 260,000 distinct CDR3 sequences, around 20% recorded once. Diagnosis rested on symptoms, serum thyroxine and TRAb, thyroid ultrasound, and orbital computed tomography. Input material: blood. The sequence was obtained from a man aged 25 to 40 with Graves' ophthalmopathy.

CDR3 in DNA: TGTGCCAGCAGGACCCCCCTCCGGGACAGAAGCACAGATACGCAGTATTTT. It translates to CASRTPLRDRSTDTQYF. The V and J genes are TRBV27 and TRBJ2-3; 7 positions match TRBD1. Germline CDR1 and CDR2: MNHEY and SMNVEV (reference sequence). V was pared by 6 bases and J by 0 bases, with 12 bases of the junction left unmatched. The CDR3 covers 17 residues.